This is a list of T cell receptor beta chains from one sample in a study of cytomegalovirus exposure and HLA in healthy donors. Only in-frame clones appear in the TCRdb table, and some are missing; sequencing was by immunoSEQ multiplex PCR. The data hold about 200,000 clones, with around 79% observed a single time. The specimen was PBMCs. These receptor sequences come from a male donor in good health and CMV-seropositive. Both conserved end residues are part of each CDR3. The D gene is left open where the match is weak. Clone sizes are given selectively: once, few, many, or a class where the clone is expanded.

cdr3_nt cdr3_aa v_call clone_size j_call d_call
TGTGCCAGCAGTTTCGGGTGGAACTATGGCTACACCTTC CASSFGWNYGYTF TRBV27 NA TRBJ1-2 NA
TGTGCCAGCAGCTTAGGGACTAGCGGGAGTCCGACCACCTTCAATGAGCAGTTCTTC CASSLGTSGSPTTFNEQFF TRBV5-4 NA TRBJ2-1 TRBD2
TGTGCCTGGAACGGTCAGGGGTCGGTTAATTATGGCTACACCTTC CAWNGQGSVNYGYTF TRBV30 NA TRBJ1-2 NA
TGCGCCAGCAGCCAAACGACTACCTCGTCCTACGAGCAGTACTTC CASSQTTTSSYEQYF TRBV4-3 few TRBJ2-7 NA
TGTGCCAGCAGCTTCACCGGGAGCACAGATACGCAGTATTTT CASSFTGSTDTQYF TRBV11-3 once TRBJ2-3 NA
TGTGCCAGCACCCCGGGACAGAAATATGGCTACACCTTC CASTPGQKYGYTF TRBV19 NA TRBJ1-2 TRBD1
TGTGCCAGCAGCTTATTAGCAGATTCACCCCTCCACTTT CASSLLADSPLHF TRBV11-3 NA TRBJ1-6 NA
TGCGCCAGCAGCGTGGACAGCATGTACAATGAGCAGTTCTTC CASSVDSMYNEQFF TRBV5-1 NA TRBJ2-1 NA
TGTGCCAGTAGTCCCGGGGCCGGGGAGCTGTTTTTT CASSPGAGELFF TRBV19 NA TRBJ2-2 NA
TGTGCCAGTAGAAGGACTGAGAATGGCTACACCTTC CASRRTENGYTF TRBV19 NA TRBJ1-2 NA
TGTGCCAGCAGCCTGGGACTAGCGGGAGGATACAATGAGCAGTTCTTC CASSLGLAGGYNEQFF TRBV11-2 NA TRBJ2-1 TRBD2
TGCGCCAGCAGCTTGCCTTTTGCCGCAGAGATTGGGGTAGCGGGAGCCGGGGAGCTGTTTTTT CASSLPFAAEIGVAGAGELFF TRBV5-1 NA TRBJ2-2 TRBD2
TGTGCCAGCAGCTCGCCCGGGACAGCCATGAACACTGAAGCTTTCTTT CASSSPGTAMNTEAFF TRBV7-6 NA TRBJ1-1 TRBD1
TGTGCCAGCAGTATTTGGGACAGGGGGCCTCCCGGGGAGCTGTTTTTT CASSIWDRGPPGELFF TRBV27 NA TRBJ2-2 TRBD1
TGTGCCAGCAGCGTAGGGGGGGATGAGCAGTTCTTC CASSVGGDEQFF TRBV9 NA TRBJ2-1 NA
TGTGCCAGCTCACCACGAACCGGGGACACTGAAGCTTTCTTT CASSPRTGDTEAFF TRBV18 NA TRBJ1-1 NA
TGTGCCAGCAGGGGGGGCAATGAGCAGTTCTTC CASRGGNEQFF TRBV11-1 NA TRBJ2-1 NA